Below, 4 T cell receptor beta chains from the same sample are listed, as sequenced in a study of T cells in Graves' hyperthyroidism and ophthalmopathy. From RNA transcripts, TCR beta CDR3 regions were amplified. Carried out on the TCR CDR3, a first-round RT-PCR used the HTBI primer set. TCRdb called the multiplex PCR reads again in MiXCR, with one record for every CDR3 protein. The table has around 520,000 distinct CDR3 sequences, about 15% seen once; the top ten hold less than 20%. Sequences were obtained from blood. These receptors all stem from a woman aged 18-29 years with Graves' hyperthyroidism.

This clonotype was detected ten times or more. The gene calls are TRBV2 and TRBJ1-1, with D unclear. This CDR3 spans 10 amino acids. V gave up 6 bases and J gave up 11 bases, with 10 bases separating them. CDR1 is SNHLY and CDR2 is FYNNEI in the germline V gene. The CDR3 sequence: CASSDKVAFF. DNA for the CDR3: TGTGCCAGCAGCGACAAGGTTGCTTTCTTT. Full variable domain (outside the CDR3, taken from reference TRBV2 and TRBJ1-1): EPEVTQTPSHQVTQMGQEVILRCVPISNHLYFYWYRQILGQKVEFLVSFYNNEISEKSEIFDDQFSVERPDGSNFTLKIRSTKLEDSAMYFCASSDKVAFFGQGTRLTVV.

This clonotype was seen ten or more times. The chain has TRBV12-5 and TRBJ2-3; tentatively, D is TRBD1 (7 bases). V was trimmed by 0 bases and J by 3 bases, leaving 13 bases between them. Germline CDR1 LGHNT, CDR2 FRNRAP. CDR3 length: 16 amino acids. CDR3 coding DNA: TGTGCTAGTGGTTTGGTTCGCAGGGGGAGGACAGATACGCAGTATTTT. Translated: CASGLVRRGRTDTQYF.

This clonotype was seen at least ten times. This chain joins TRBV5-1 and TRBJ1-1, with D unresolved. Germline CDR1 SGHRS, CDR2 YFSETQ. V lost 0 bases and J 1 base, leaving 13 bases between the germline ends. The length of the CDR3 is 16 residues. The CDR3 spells CASSLGDGGSNTEAFF. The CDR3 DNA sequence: TGCGCCAGCAGCTTGGGAGACGGAGGGTCGAACACTGAAGCTTTCTTT.

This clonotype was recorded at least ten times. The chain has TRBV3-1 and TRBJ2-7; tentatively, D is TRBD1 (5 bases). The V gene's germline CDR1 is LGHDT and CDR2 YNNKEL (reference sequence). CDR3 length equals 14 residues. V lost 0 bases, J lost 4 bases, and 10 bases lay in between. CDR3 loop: CASSQDTGVYEQYF. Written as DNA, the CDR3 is TGTGCCAGCAGCCAAGACACAGGTGTTTACGAGCAGTACTTC.